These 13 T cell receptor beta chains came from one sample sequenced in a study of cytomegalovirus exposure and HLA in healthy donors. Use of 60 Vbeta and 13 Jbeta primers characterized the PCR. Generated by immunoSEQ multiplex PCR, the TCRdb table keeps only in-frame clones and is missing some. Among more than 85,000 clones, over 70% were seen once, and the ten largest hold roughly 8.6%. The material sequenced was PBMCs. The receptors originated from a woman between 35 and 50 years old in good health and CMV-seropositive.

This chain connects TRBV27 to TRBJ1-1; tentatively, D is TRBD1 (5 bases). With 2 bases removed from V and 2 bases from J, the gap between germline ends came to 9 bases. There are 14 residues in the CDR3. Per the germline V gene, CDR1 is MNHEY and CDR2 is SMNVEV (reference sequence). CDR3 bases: TGTGCCAGCAGTTTACAGGGCGTAAACACTGAAGCTTTCTTT. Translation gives CASSLQGVNTEAFF.

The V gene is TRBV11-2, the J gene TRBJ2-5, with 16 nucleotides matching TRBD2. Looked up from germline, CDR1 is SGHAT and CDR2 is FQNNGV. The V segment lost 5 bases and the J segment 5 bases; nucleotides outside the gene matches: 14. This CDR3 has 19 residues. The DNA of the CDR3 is TGTGCCAGCAGCCAAGGGTGGGGGACTAGCGGGGGGGGCCGGGAGACCCAGTACTTC. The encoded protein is CASSQGWGTSGGGRETQYF.

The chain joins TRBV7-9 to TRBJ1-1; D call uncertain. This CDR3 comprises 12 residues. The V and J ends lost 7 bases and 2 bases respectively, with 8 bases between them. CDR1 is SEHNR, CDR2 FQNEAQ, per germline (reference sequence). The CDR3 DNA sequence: TGTGCCAGCACGCCAGTCAACACTGAAGCTTTCTTT. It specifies CASTPVNTEAFF. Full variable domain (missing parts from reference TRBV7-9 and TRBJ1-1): DTGVSQNPRHKITKRGQNVTFRCDPISEHNRLYWYRQTLGQGPEFLTYFQNEAQLEKSRLLSDRFSAERPKGSFSTLEIQRTEQGDSAMYLCASTPVNTEAFFGQGTRLTVV.

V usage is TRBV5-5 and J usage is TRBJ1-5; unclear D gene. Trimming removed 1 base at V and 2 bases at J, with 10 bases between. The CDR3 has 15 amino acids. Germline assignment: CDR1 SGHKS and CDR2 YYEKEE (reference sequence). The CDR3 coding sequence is TGTGCCAGCAGCTTGACGGGAAGGGGCAATCAGCCCCAGCATTTT. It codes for CASSLTGRGNQPQHF.

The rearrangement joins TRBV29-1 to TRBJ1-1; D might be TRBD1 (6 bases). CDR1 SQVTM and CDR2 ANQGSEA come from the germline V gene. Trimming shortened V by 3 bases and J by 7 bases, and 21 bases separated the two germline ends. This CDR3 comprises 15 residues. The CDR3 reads CSVEVGGGRMVEAFF. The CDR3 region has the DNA TGCAGCGTTGAGGTCGGCGGGGGCAGGATGGTTGAAGCTTTCTTT.

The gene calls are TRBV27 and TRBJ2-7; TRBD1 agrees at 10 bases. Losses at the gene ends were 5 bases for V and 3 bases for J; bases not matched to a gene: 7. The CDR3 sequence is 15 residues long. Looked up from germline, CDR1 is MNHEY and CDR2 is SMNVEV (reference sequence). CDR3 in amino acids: CASSPTGQGIYEQYF. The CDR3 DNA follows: TGTGCCAGCAGTCCCACGGGACAGGGGATCTACGAGCAGTACTTC.

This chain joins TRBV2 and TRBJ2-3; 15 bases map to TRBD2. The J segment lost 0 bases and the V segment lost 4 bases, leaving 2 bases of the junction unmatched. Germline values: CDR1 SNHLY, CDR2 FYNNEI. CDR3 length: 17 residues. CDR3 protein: CASSAGTSGRSTDTQYF. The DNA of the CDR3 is TGTGCCAGCAGTGCCGGGACTAGCGGGAGGAGCACAGATACGCAGTATTTT.

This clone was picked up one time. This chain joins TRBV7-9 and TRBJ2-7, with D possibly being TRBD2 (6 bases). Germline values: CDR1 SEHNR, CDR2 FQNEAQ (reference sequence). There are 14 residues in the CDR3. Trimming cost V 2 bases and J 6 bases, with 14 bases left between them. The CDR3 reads CASSLMTGEGEQYF. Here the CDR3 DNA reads TGTGCCAGCAGCTTAATGACGGGAGAGGGCGAGCAGTACTTC.

The CDR3 DNA reads TGTGCCAGCAGTGATGGACAATTCATGAACACTGAAGCTTTCTTT. As protein: CASSDGQFMNTEAFF. The chain joins TRBV6-1 to TRBJ1-1; possibly TRBD1 for D (5 bases). The V gene's germline CDR1 is MNHNS and CDR2 SASEGT. The CDR3 totals 15 residues. V lost 3 bases and J 0 bases, leaving 11 bases between the germline ends.

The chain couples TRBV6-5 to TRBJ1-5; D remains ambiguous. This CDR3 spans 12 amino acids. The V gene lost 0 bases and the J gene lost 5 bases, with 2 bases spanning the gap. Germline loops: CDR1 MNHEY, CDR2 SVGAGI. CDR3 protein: CASSYSDQPQHF. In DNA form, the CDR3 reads TGTGCCAGCAGTTACTCCGATCAGCCCCAGCATTTT.

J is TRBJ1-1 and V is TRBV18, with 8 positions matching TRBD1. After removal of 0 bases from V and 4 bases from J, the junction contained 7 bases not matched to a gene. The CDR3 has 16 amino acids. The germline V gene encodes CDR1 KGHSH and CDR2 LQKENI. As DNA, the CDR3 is TGTGCCAGCTCACCACCGTATAGGCAGGGGGCCACTGAAGCTTTCTTT. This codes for CASSPPYRQGATEAFF.

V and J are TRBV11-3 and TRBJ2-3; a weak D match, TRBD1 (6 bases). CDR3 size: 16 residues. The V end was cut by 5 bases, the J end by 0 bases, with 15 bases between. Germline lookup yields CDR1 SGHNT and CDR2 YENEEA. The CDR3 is CASSTGTQASTDTQYF. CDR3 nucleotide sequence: TGTGCCAGCAGCACAGGGACGCAGGCTAGCACAGATACGCAGTATTTT.

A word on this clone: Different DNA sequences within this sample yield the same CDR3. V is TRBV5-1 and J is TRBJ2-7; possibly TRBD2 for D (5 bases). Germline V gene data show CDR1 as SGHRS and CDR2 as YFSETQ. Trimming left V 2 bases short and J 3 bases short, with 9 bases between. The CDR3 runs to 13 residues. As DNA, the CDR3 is TGCGCCAGCAGCTTAAGCGGTTACTACGAGCAGTACTTC. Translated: CASSLSGYYEQYF.